The rows below give T cell receptor beta chains drawn from one sample of a study of blood T cell repertoires in COVID-19. Method: immunoSEQ multiplex PCR; TCRdb's copy keeps in-frame clones and lacks some. The data contain roughly 200,000 clones, over 75% of them seen just once; the ten biggest clones take up 7% to 7.5%. Sequenced sample: PBMCs or T cells enriched from blood (not recorded which). These receptors all stem from a young man in a cohort exposed to, infected with or recovered from COVID-19 (not recorded which). Each CDR3 is given with its conserved first and last residue. D genes are given only for firm matches. A clone size is listed for some rows: how often the clone was seen (once, few, many), or a class if it is expanded.

D | J | size | V | DNA | CDR3
TRBD2 | TRBJ2-7 | . | TRBV28 | TGTGCCACCACAGACGCCAACCCGGGACTAGCGGGAGGGCGGGGGGAGTACTTC | CATTDANPGLAGGRGEYF
. | TRBJ2-5 | . | TRBV27 | TGTGCCAGCAGTCCCTATACTCGGGAGACCCAGTACTTC | CASSPYTRETQYF
. | TRBJ1-4 | . | TRBV15 | TGTGCCACCAGCAGATCGGACATTGAACGTGAAAAACTGTTTTTT | CATSRSDIEREKLFF
. | TRBJ2-2 | . | TRBV27 | TGTGCCAGCAGTTTATTAGGGGGCACCGGGGAGCTGTTTTTT | CASSLLGGTGELFF
. | TRBJ1-4 | . | TRBV28 | TGTGCCAGTAAGAGCGCCCCGCGCCTCTACGAAAAACTGTTTTTT | CASKSAPRLYEKLFF
. | TRBJ1-1 | . | TRBV6-6 | TGTGCCAGCAGTTACGAGAGAGCTTTCTTT | CASSYERAFF
TRBD2 | TRBJ2-7 | . | TRBV7-9 | TGTGCCAGCAGCTCGCCCGTAGCGGGTCTCTCCTACGAGCAGTACTTC | CASSSPVAGLSYEQYF
. | TRBJ2-2 | . | TRBV19 | TGTGCCAGTCTTCGGCTAGCCCGTCGTGAATCGACGTCTCCGTTCGTCATCGGGGAGCTGTTTTTT | CASLRLARRESTSPFVIGELFF
. | TRBJ1-1 | . | TRBV7-9 | TGTGCCAGCAGCCCAATTAGGAACACTGAAGCTTTCTTT | CASSPIRNTEAFF
. | TRBJ1-5 | . | TRBV12-3/TRBV12-4 | TGTGCCAGCAGTTCCAAACAGAGTCAGCCCCAGCATTTT | CASSSKQSQPQHF
. | TRBJ2-1 | . | TRBV5-8 | TGTGCCAGCAGACCGAGGAGAAATGTGGGCAATGAGCAGTTCTTC | CASRPRRNVGNEQFF
. | TRBJ1-4 | . | TRBV5-6 | TGTGCCAGCAGCTTGTCCCGACTAAGTGAAAAACTGTTTTTT | CASSLSRLSEKLFF
. | TRBJ2-3 | once | TRBV20-1 | TGCAGTGCTATTGATGGGGGGTCTAGCACAGATACGCAGTATTTT | CSAIDGGSSTDTQYF
TRBD1 | TRBJ1-1 | . | TRBV24-1 | TGTGCCACCAGTAGGGGGCGGAACACTGAAGCTTTCTTT | CATSRGRNTEAFF
TRBD2 | TRBJ2-1 | . | TRBV27 | TGTGCCAGCAGTCTACTCGTGGGGGGGGGATTAACCAATGAGCAGTTCTTC | CASSLLVGGGLTNEQFF